Here is one TCR beta chain with its context. TCRdb keeps only in-frame clones here, not all; method: immunoSEQ multiplex PCR. The sample lists 180,000 or so clones, about 82% occurring once. This sample is part of a study of blood T cell repertoires in COVID-19. Germline loops: CDR1 SEHNR, CDR2 FQNEAQ (reference sequence). Between the trimmed V and J ends, which lost 4 bases and 1 base, there was a span of 16 bases. The CDR3 runs to 16 residues. This sequence was found in a middle-aged man with acute COVID-19. Material for sequencing was PBMCs or T cells enriched from blood (not recorded which). This chain joins TRBV7-9 and TRBJ1-1; no reliable D call. The CDR3 is CASSSLGGEGNTEAFF. CDR3 in DNA: TGTGCCAGCAGCTCACTCGGCGGGGAAGGGAACACTGAAGCTTTCTTT. The full variable domain, rest sourced from reference TRBV7-9 and TRBJ1-1, is DTGVSQNPRHKITKRGQNVTFRCDPISEHNRLYWYRQTLGQGPEFLTYFQNEAQLEKSRLLSDRFSAERPKGSFSTLEIQRTEQGDSAMYLCASSSLGGEGNTEAFFGQGTRLTVV.